Listed here are 31 T cell receptor beta chains from one sample, sequenced in a study of cytomegalovirus exposure and HLA in healthy donors. Researchers ran the PCR with 60 Vbeta and 13 Jbeta primers. Method: immunoSEQ multiplex PCR; TCRdb's copy keeps in-frame clones and lacks some. The data hold 170,000 or so clones, with about 80% observed a single time. The sample consisted of PBMCs. The receptors stem from a boy younger than 18 in good health and CMV-seronegative.

The sample holds a few counts of this clone. The chain has TRBV11-2 and TRBJ1-6, with no clear D. The V gene lost 6 bases and the J gene lost 9 bases, with 12 bases spanning the gap. Germline V gives CDR1 SGHAT, CDR2 FQNNGV. The CDR3 sequence is 13 residues long. The CDR3 spells CASRSRQASPLHF. The CDR3 nucleotides read TGTGCCAGCAGATCTCGACAAGCTTCACCCCTCCACTTT. The full variable domain, completed using reference TRBV11-2 and TRBJ1-6, is EAGVAQSPRYKIIEKRQSVAFWCNPISGHATLYWYQQILGQGPKLLIQFQNNGVVDDSQLPKDRFSAERLKGVDSTLKIQPAKLEDSAVYLCASRSRQASPLHFGNGTRLTVT.

V gene TRBV5-8 combines with J gene TRBJ1-5; TRBD1 matches at 8 bases. V shed 7 bases, J shed 0 bases, and the junction held 18 bases outside the gene matches. Germline V gives CDR1 SGHTS, CDR2 YDEGEE. The length of the CDR3 is 19 residues. The CDR3 spells CASRIGPRDRNYSNQPQHF. CDR3 DNA sequence: TGTGCCAGCCGCATTGGGCCCCGGGACAGGAACTATAGCAATCAGCCCCAGCATTTT. Full variable domain (rest looked up from reference TRBV5-8 and TRBJ1-5): EAGVTQSPTHLIKTRGQQATLRCSPISGHTSVYWYQQALGLGLQFLLWYDEGEERNRGNFPPRFSGRQFPNYSSELNVNALELEDSALYLCASRIGPRDRNYSNQPQHFGDGTRLSIL.

This chain connects TRBV9 to TRBJ1-2; possible D gene TRBD1, 6 bases. This CDR3 comprises 13 residues. Germline V lookup: CDR1 SGDLS, CDR2 YYNGEE. Trimming stripped 0 bases from V and 6 bases from J, with 9 bases between. The CDR3 DNA follows: TGTGCCAGCAGCGTAGTCCCAGGGGATGGCTACACCTTC. Translation gives CASSVVPGDGYTF.

The J gene is TRBJ2-1, the V gene TRBV5-1; D is possibly TRBD1 (5 bases). This CDR3 has 17 residues. Looked up from germline, CDR1 is SGHRS and CDR2 is YFSETQ. V was pared by 2 bases and J by 0 bases, with 15 bases between. The CDR3 loop reads CASSFSGPSSSYNEQFF. CDR3 nucleotides: TGCGCCAGCAGCTTCTCAGGGCCTTCAAGCTCCTACAATGAGCAGTTCTTC.

The rearrangement uses TRBV5-1 and TRBJ1-2; TRBD1 matches at 7 bases. The germline V gene encodes CDR1 SGHRS and CDR2 YFSETQ. This CDR3 spans 15 amino acids. J was trimmed by 8 bases and V by 4 bases; bases with no gene match: 14. Here the CDR3 DNA reads TGCGCCAGCAGCCTGGGACCTAGACAGGGAGGCGGCTACACCTTC. Translation: CASSLGPRQGGGYTF.

In DNA, the CDR3 is TGTGCCAGCAGCGTAGGCACAGGGCAAGGAGAGACCCAGTACTTC. Amino acids: CASSVGTGQGETQYF. The chain has TRBV9 and TRBJ2-5; tentative D call: TRBD1 (6 bases). Germline V lookup: CDR1 SGDLS, CDR2 YYNGEE. The CDR3 covers 15 residues. V was shortened by 0 bases and J by 4 bases, with 13 bases between the two germline ends.

This chain joins TRBV29-1 and TRBJ2-1; D may be TRBD2 (5 bases). This CDR3 spans 17 amino acids. CDR1 is SQVTM and CDR2 is ANQGSEA in the germline V gene. Trimming took off 4 bases at V and 0 bases at J, with 19 bases between the two ends. Here the CDR3 DNA reads TGCAGCGTTGTCCCCCAGCGTCGGGGTAGCTCCTACAATGAGCAGTTCTTC. It specifies CSVVPQRRGSSYNEQFF.

This clone was observed a few times. The CDR3 sequence is CSVRTSGRLDEQFF. Written as DNA, the CDR3 is TGCAGCGTGAGGACTAGCGGGAGATTAGATGAGCAGTTCTTC. This chain links TRBV29-1 with TRBJ2-1; TRBD2 aligns across 13 bases. CDR1 and CDR2 (germline): SQVTM, ANQGSEA. The CDR3 is 14 amino acids. Trimming took 6 bases from V and 8 from J; bases not matched to a gene: 7.

The rearrangement uses TRBV4-1 and TRBJ2-2; unclear D gene. V lost 3 bases to trimming and J lost 6 bases, with 11 bases between them. Per the germline V gene, CDR1 is MGHRA and CDR2 is YSYEKL. The length of the CDR3 is 14 residues. In DNA, the CDR3 is TGCGCCAGCAGCCACAGACAAGGCCCCGGGGAGCTGTTTTTT. It is translated as CASSHRQGPGELFF.

The chain uses TRBV7-3 and TRBJ2-1; 11 bases are a match to TRBD2. The CDR3 contains 19 residues. V dropped 5 bases and J dropped 1; count of bases not matched to a gene: 13. Germline-derived CDR1 and CDR2 are SGHTA and FQGTGA. Here the CDR3 reads CASSPYGSGGAGSYNEQFF. As DNA, the CDR3 is TGTGCCAGCAGCCCCTACGGTAGCGGGGGGGCAGGGTCCTACAATGAGCAGTTCTTC.

The CDR3 here is CASSQDKGYEQYF. CDR3 DNA sequence: TGCGCCAGCAGCCAAGATAAGGGGTACGAGCAGTACTTC. This sequence joins TRBV4-3 and TRBJ2-7, with D perhaps TRBD1 (5 bases). With 0 bases removed from V and 4 bases from J, the gap between germline ends came to 7 bases. Looked up from germline, CDR1 is LGHNA and CDR2 is YSLEER. This CDR3 region has 13 residues.

V usage is TRBV7-9 and J usage is TRBJ1-5; D call uncertain. Trimming left V 1 base short and J 6 bases short, with 10 bases between. CDR3 size: 14 residues. Germline V gives CDR1 SEHNR, CDR2 FQNEAQ (reference sequence). The CDR3 region has the DNA TGTGCCAGCAGCTTAGACGGGTGGAGTCAGCCCCAGCATTTT. This encodes CASSLDGWSQPQHF.

CDR3 coding DNA: TGTGCCAGCAGCCCTCTAGCGGGGACTGCCAAAAACATTCAGTACTTC. Translating it yields CASSPLAGTAKNIQYF. The rearrangement uses TRBV11-2 and TRBJ2-4, with 9 bases identical to TRBD2. CDR3 size: 16 residues. Germline trimming cut 5 bases from V and 1 base from J; bases unmatched to any gene: 6. Germline loops: CDR1 SGHAT, CDR2 FQNNGV.

The DNA for the CDR3 is TGTGCCAGCAGTTTTTCAGGGTCTGAAGCTTTCTTT. Amino acids: CASSFSGSEAFF. The J gene is TRBJ1-1, the V gene TRBV27; maybe TRBD1 (5 bases). Germline V gene sequence: CDR1 MNHEY, CDR2 SMNVEV (reference sequence). V was trimmed by 3 bases and J by 6 bases, leaving 8 bases between them. The CDR3 totals 12 residues.

This chain connects TRBV7-8 to TRBJ2-5; 7 nucleotides agree with TRBD1. Losses at the gene ends were 2 bases for V and 1 base for J; bases not matched to a gene: 4. Germline CDR1 SGHVS, CDR2 FQNEAQ. This CDR3 comprises 15 residues. The CDR3 sequence is CASSLSGQLQETQYF. CDR3 in DNA: TGTGCCAGCAGCTTATCGGGACAGCTCCAAGAGACCCAGTACTTC. The full variable domain, completed using reference TRBV7-8 and TRBJ2-5, is GAGVSQSPRYKVAKRGQDVALRCDPISGHVSLFWYQQALGQGPEFLTYFQNEAQLDKSGLPSDRFFAERPEGSVSTLKIQRTQQEDSAVYLCASSLSGQLQETQYFGPGTRLLVL.

In its sample, this clone was seen a few times. The chain joins TRBV30 to TRBJ1-2, with TRBD1 matching 10 bases. The length of the CDR3 is 14 residues. V gave up 2 bases and J gave up 7 bases; unmatched junction bases: 7. Germline V CDR1 and CDR2: GTSNPN, SVGIG (reference sequence). The CDR3 here is CAWSSGTGVFGYTF. The CDR3 nucleotides are TGTGCCTGGAGTTCCGGGACAGGGGTTTTTGGCTACACCTTC.

The CDR3 DNA reads as TGTGCCTGGAGTTTAGGGGGGGGGCCTGAAGCTTTCTTT. Protein product: CAWSLGGGPEAFF. J is TRBJ1-1 and V is TRBV30; D may be TRBD1 (6 bases). This CDR3 contains 13 residues. Trimming shortened V by 2 bases and J by 6 bases, and 13 bases separated the two germline ends. The germline CDR1 and CDR2 sequences are GTSNPN and SVGIG (reference sequence).

The V and J genes are TRBV14 and TRBJ1-4, with TRBD1 matching 8 bases. The CDR3 is 16 residues long. Germline values: CDR1 SGHDN, CDR2 FVKESK. The ends lost 1 base at V and 8 bases at J; junction bases unmatched: 9. This CDR3 is CASSQASGTGGEKLFF. In nucleotides, the CDR3 is TGTGCCAGCAGCCAAGCTTCCGGGACAGGAGGAGAAAAACTGTTTTTT.

V gene TRBV5-1 combines with J gene TRBJ2-1; D is possibly TRBD2 (6 bases). V was pared by 0 bases and J by 0 bases, with 10 bases between. The germline V gene encodes CDR1 SGHRS and CDR2 YFSETQ. The CDR3 length is 16 residues. Written as DNA, the CDR3 is TGCGCCAGCAGCTTGGTTAGCGGAGCCTCCTACAATGAGCAGTTCTTC. As protein: CASSLVSGASYNEQFF.

This clone was detected a few times. The chain joins TRBV30 to TRBJ2-5, with 14 bases aligning to TRBD2. Unmatched junction bases numbered 5, after V lost 7 bases and J lost 4 bases. The CDR3 has 14 amino acids. CDR1 and CDR2 from the germline V gene are GTSNPN and SVGIG (reference sequence). The CDR3 here is CAFGLAGGGETQYF. Here the CDR3 DNA reads TGTGCCTTTGGACTAGCGGGGGGCGGAGAGACCCAGTACTTC.

The rearrangement uses TRBV19 and TRBJ1-1, with 8 nucleotides matching TRBD1. The germline gives CDR1 LNHDA, CDR2 SQIVND (reference sequence). The CDR3 spans 16 residues. The J segment lost 3 bases and the V segment lost 6 bases, leaving 12 bases of the junction unmatched. CDR3 sequence: CASSAGTGQPYTEAFF. In DNA, the CDR3 is TGTGCCAGTAGCGCCGGGACAGGCCAACCTTACACTGAAGCTTTCTTT. The full variable domain, its missing parts supplied by reference TRBV19 and TRBJ1-1, is DGGITQSPKYLFRKEGQNVTLSCEQNLNHDAMYWYRQDPGQGLRLIYYSQIVNDFQKGDIAEGYSVSREKKESFPLTVTSAQKNPTAFYLCASSAGTGQPYTEAFFGQGTRLTVV.

This clone was observed a few times. The chain joins TRBV7-6 to TRBJ2-1, with TRBD1 matching 8 bases. V was clipped by 4 bases and J by 0 bases; unmatched bases: 11. Looked up from germline, CDR1 is SGHVS and CDR2 is FNYEAQ. The CDR3 is made up of 18 amino acids. In DNA, the CDR3 is TGTGCCAGCAGCTCACAGGGGGGCGCCCGGAGCTCCTACAATGAGCAGTTCTTC. Residues: CASSSQGGARSSYNEQFF.

The chain uses TRBV21-1 and TRBJ1-6; TRBD1 is the table's D call, not checked against the DNA. TRBV21-1 has pseudogene status. The CDR3 length is 16 residues. The CDR3 reads CASSNRDRGRGSPLHF. In DNA form, the CDR3 reads TGTGCCAGCAGCAATCGGGACAGGGGGCGAGGCTCACCCCTCCACTTT.

This chain connects TRBV6-5 to TRBJ1-2; possibly TRBD1 for D (5 bases). The CDR3 has 14 amino acids. Germline V gene sequence: CDR1 MNHEY, CDR2 SVGAGI. V lost 6 bases, J lost 2 bases, and 13 bases lay in between. The CDR3 sequence is CASSPKRTNYGYTF. CDR3 DNA sequence: TGTGCCAGCAGCCCCAAAAGGACAAACTATGGCTACACCTTC.

The V and J genes are TRBV15 and TRBJ1-1; possibly TRBD1 for D (5 bases). V was pared by 6 bases and J by 5 bases, with 19 bases between. Germline lookup yields CDR1 LNHNV and CDR2 YYDKDF (reference sequence). This CDR3 spans 15 amino acids. Written as DNA, the CDR3 is TGTGCCACCAGACTAAGGAAGGGGATTGGTACTGAAGCTTTCTTT. Amino acid sequence: CATRLRKGIGTEAFF.

This rearrangement joins TRBV6-5 to TRBJ1-1, with D possibly matching TRBD1 (6 bases). The CDR3 totals 14 residues. The ends were cut back, 2 bases at V and 4 bases at J, with 11 bases in the middle. Germline loops: CDR1 MNHEY, CDR2 SVGAGI. The CDR3 DNA reads TGTGCCAGCAGTTACAAGGGGGTGAGCACTGAAGCTTTCTTT. Translated: CASSYKGVSTEAFF.

The rearrangement joins TRBV25-1 to TRBJ2-7, with D possibly TRBD1 on 5 matching bases. V dropped 7 bases and J dropped 3 bases, with 22 bases sitting between them. Germline V CDR1 and CDR2: MGHDK, SYGVNS. The CDR3 contains 16 residues. CDR3 DNA sequence: TGTGCCAGCAACCCCCCCCCTACGACAGTGGACTACGAGCAGTACTTC. This gives the protein CASNPPPTTVDYEQYF.

The gene calls are TRBV25-1 and TRBJ2-1; 9 positions agree with TRBD1. CDR1 MGHDK and CDR2 SYGVNS come from the germline V gene. This CDR3 comprises 16 residues. The trim removed 1 base at V and 10 bases at J, leaving 11 bases unmatched. As DNA, the CDR3 is TGTGCCAGCAGTGAATTTTTTAGGGACAGGGCGGAGGAGCAGTTCTTC. Translating gives CASSEFFRDRAEEQFF.

This clone has just a few counts. The chain links TRBV10-1 to TRBJ2-3; 8 bases are shared with TRBD2. J was trimmed by 8 bases and V by 3 bases; bases with no gene match: 10. The CDR3 has 15 amino acids. Germline CDR1 WNHNN, CDR2 SYGVQD (reference sequence). The CDR3 sequence is CASSDPGLGLVTQYF. Written as DNA, the CDR3 is TGCGCCAGCAGTGATCCGGGACTAGGATTAGTTACGCAGTATTTT.

The chain combines TRBV6-6 with TRBJ1-2; 7 nucleotides match TRBD1. The length of the CDR3 is 13 residues. V was clipped by 2 bases and J by 5 bases; unmatched bases: 2. The germline gives CDR1 MNHNY, CDR2 SVGAGI (reference sequence). CDR3: CASSYKTGYGYTF. As DNA, the CDR3 is TGTGCCAGCAGTTACAAGACAGGGTATGGCTACACCTTC.

This clone appeared once. The V call is TRBV19, the J call TRBJ1-5, with D possibly matching TRBD1 (5 bases). From germline, CDR1 is LNHDA and CDR2 SQIVND (reference sequence). V gave up 4 bases and J gave up 6 bases, with 22 bases separating them. The length of the CDR3 is 17 residues. This CDR3 is CASSTRENIQPGQPQHF. CDR3 nucleotides: TGTGCCAGTAGTACCAGGGAAAATATTCAACCGGGTCAGCCCCAGCATTTT.